This TCR beta chain was profiled in a study of radiotherapy plus CTLA-4 blockade in lung cancer. The length of the CDR3 is 16 residues. Germline V gene sequence: CDR1 SGHDT, CDR2 YYEEEE. V was clipped by 0 bases and J by 5 bases; unmatched bases: 9. Only in-frame clones appear in the TCRdb table, and some are missing; sequencing was by immunoSEQ multiplex PCR. The table shows about 51,000 clones, with 60% to 80% occurring only once. The sequence came from a human donor with non-small cell lung cancer whose response to radiotherapy plus ipilimumab could not be evaluated. V gene TRBV5-6 combines with J gene TRBJ2-3, with 7 bases identical to TRBD1. The sequences come from peripheral blood, collected from a patient treated with radiotherapy plus ipilimumab. This CDR3 is CASSLGPGQLQDTQYF. The CDR3 DNA reads as TGTGCCAGCAGCTTGGGGCCGGGACAGCTTCAAGATACGCAGTATTTT.